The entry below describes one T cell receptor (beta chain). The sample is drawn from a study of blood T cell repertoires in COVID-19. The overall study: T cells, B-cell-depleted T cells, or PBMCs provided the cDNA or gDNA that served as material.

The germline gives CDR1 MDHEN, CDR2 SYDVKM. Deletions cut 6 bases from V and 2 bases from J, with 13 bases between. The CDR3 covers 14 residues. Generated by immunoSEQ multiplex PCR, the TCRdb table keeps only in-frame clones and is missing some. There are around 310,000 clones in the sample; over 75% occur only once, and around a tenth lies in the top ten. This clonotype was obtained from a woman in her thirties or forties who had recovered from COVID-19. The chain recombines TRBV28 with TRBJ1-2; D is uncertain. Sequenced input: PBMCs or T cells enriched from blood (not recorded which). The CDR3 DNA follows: TGTGCCAGCAGCCAAGCCCCTTCCAACTATGGCTACACCTTC. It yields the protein CASSQAPSNYGYTF.